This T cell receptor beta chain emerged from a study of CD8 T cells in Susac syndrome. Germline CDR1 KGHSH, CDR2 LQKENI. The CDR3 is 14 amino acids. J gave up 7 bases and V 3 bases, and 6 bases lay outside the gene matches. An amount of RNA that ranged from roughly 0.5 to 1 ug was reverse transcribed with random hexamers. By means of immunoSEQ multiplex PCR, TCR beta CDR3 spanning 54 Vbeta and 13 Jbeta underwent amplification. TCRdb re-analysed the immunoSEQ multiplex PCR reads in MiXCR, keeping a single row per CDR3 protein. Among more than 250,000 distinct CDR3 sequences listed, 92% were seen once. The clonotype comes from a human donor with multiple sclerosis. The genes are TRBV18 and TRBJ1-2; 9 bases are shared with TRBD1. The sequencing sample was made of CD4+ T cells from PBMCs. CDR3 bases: TGTGCCAGCTCACCCCCGGGACAGGGATCTGGCTACACCTTC. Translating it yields CASSPPGQGSGYTF.